This TCR beta chain was profiled in a study of blood T cell repertoires in COVID-19. For the study at large: Whether acute or convalescent, the COVID-19 samples came from the United States, Italy and Spain. PBMCs, B-cell-depleted T cells, or T cells were the source of the cDNA or gDNA that made up the material.

With V trimmed by 4 bases and J by 5 bases, 4 bases remained unmatched. CDR3 length: 15 amino acids. Per germline, CDR1 MNHEY and CDR2 SVGAGI. In the authors' methods: It was from reference gene primer amplification that nucleated cell counts were estimated. The table came from immunoSEQ multiplex PCR; TCRdb's copy has only in-frame clones and leaves some out. V and J calls and clone size are copied from that table; D and trimming were computed from the DNA. The repertoire holds 310,000 or so clones, with roughly 90% as singletons. The receptor was isolated from a woman aged 45 to 65 who had recovered from COVID-19. Sequences were obtained from peripheral blood. The rearrangement joins TRBV6-5 to TRBJ2-1; 11 bases are shared with TRBD2. CDR3 loop: CASSLTSGANNEQFF. CDR3 DNA: TGTGCCAGCAGTTTGACTAGCGGGGCGAACAATGAGCAGTTCTTC.